This entry describes one T cell receptor beta chain. Its antigen remains unknown. The entry originates in a study of shared clonotypes between healthy human individuals. V lost 3 bases and J lost 3; bases outside the gene matches: 1. Per germline, CDR1 LGHNA and CDR2 YSLEER. The CDR3 consists of 15 residues. Over several immunoSEQ plates, each subset's genomic DNA was distributed in even portions. Sequencing used immunoSEQ multiplex PCR; TCRdb keeps in-frame clones, though not all of them. The sample shows about 2 million clones, about 95% of them seen only once. Selected positively for CCR7 and CD45RO-negative, naive CD8 cells excluded terminally differentiated effector memory CD45RA+ cells. The study's findings and limits: In having few donors, the study represented limited genetic and exposure-history diversity.

Material: naive CD8+ T cells sorted from blood. The sequence derives from a young man in good health. The chain employs TRBV4-3 and TRBJ1-4; 10 nucleotides agree with TRBD1. In nucleotides, the CDR3 is TGCGCCAGCAGCCAGACAGGGGGCTCTAATGAAAAACTGTTTTTT. Translated: CASSQTGGSNEKLFF.